Listed below are T cell receptor beta chains from one sample, sequenced in a study of blood T cell repertoires in COVID-19. Profiled with immunoSEQ multiplex PCR; TCRdb holds only in-frame clones, not every one. The sample lists around 110,000 clones, about four fifths occurring once. Sequenced sample: peripheral blood. The receptors originated from a man aged 60 to 69 with active or convalescent COVID-19. The CDR3 runs from the conserved cysteine through the conserved F or W. A D gene is named only where the DNA matches it firmly. Clone sizes are given selectively: once, few, many, or a class where the clone is expanded.

TGTGCCAGCAGAGGACAAAATAGCAATCAGCCCCAGCATTTT	CASRGQNSNQPQHF	NA	TRBV6-5	TRBJ1-5	NA
TGCGCCAGCAGCCAAGAAGTTAGGGAACAGGGCTGGAATGGTGGCTACACCTTC	CASSQEVREQGWNGGYTF	NA	TRBV4-1	TRBJ1-2	NA
TGTGCCACCTCGAGAACAGGGGAGAGTTCACCCCTCCACTTT	CATSRTGESSPLHF	TRBD1	TRBV19	TRBJ1-6	NA
TGTGCCAGCAGTGCAAAGGTCGGGCTAGCGGGAGGCCTCGGCCGTAACACAGATACGCAGTATTTT	CASSAKVGLAGGLGRNTDTQYF	NA	TRBV21-1	TRBJ2-3	NA
TGCGCCAGCAGCCTCCCAAGTGGGGAGCGCAACGAGCAGTACTTC	CASSLPSGERNEQYF	NA	TRBV5-1	TRBJ2-7	few
TGTGCCAGCAGTCGTGAACAGGGCAGCAATCAGCCCCAGCATTTT	CASSREQGSNQPQHF	NA	TRBV6-4	TRBJ1-5	NA
TGTGCCAGCAGCGTAGGGACAGGGGCATTTGAAGCTTTCTTT	CASSVGTGAFEAFF	TRBD1	TRBV9	TRBJ1-1	NA
TGTGCCAGCAGCTTGTGGCGGGGAAACACCATATATTTT	CASSLWRGNTIYF	NA	TRBV5-8	TRBJ1-3	NA
TGTGCCAGCAGTGAGAGGCTAGCGGGAATCGACGAGCAGTACTTC	CASSERLAGIDEQYF	TRBD2	TRBV6-1	TRBJ2-7	NA
TGTGCCAGCAGTTTAGCGAGTAGAAACGAGCAGTACTTC	CASSLASRNEQYF	NA	TRBV12-3/TRBV12-4	TRBJ2-7	once
TGTGCCAGCAGCCGATCAAGCGGAGCGAACACCGGGGAGCTGTTTTTT	CASSRSSGANTGELFF	NA	TRBV7-3	TRBJ2-2	NA
TGTGCCAGCAGCCCGGGTCAGGGCTACGAGCAGTACTTC	CASSPGQGYEQYF	NA	TRBV7-9	TRBJ2-7	NA
TGCGCCAGCAGCTTGTCCGGGTTTAGCTACGAGCAGTACTTC	CASSLSGFSYEQYF	NA	TRBV5-1	TRBJ2-7	NA
TGCGCCAGCAGTTCCCAGGACAGGGGGAGTTACGAGCAGTACTTC	CASSSQDRGSYEQYF	TRBD1	TRBV23-1	TRBJ2-7	NA
TGTGCCAGCAGCAGGGGTTGGCAGCCCCAGCATTTT	CASSRGWQPQHF	NA	TRBV12-3/TRBV12-4	TRBJ1-5	NA
TGTGCCAGCTCCGAAGAGGTGACAGGGTCCTCCTACGAGCAGTACTTC	CASSEEVTGSSYEQYF	TRBD1	TRBV18	TRBJ2-7	NA
TGTGCCAGCAGTGAATTGGGGCAGGGGGCAAGTGAGCAGTACTTC	CASSELGQGASEQYF	TRBD1	TRBV2	TRBJ2-7	once
TGCGCCAGCAGCCAAGCAGGGACTAGCGGGAGAGATGAGCAGTTCTTC	CASSQAGTSGRDEQFF	TRBD2	TRBV4-1	TRBJ2-1	NA
TGTGCCAGCAGCAGGGACAGGATGCTCGAGCAGTACTTC	CASSRDRMLEQYF	NA	TRBV21-1	TRBJ2-7	few